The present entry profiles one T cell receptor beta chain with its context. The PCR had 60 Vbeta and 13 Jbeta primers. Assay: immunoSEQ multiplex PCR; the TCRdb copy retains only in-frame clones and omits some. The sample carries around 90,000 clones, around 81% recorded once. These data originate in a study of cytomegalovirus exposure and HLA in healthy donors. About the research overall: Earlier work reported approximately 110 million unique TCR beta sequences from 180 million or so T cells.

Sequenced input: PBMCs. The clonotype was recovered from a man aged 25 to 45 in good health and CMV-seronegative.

The CDR3 sequence: CSVVQANEQYV. In DNA, the CDR3 is TGCAGCGTTGTGCAGGCGAACGAGCAGTACGTC. This chain connects TRBV29-1 to TRBJ2-7; D unresolved. The CDR3 runs 11 residues. The germline V and J ends were trimmed by 4 bases and 5 bases, with 9 bases remaining between them. CDR1 and CDR2 from the germline V gene are SQVTM and ANQGSEA.